The clone carrying this TCR beta chain was detected ten times or more. Antigen unknown. Profiles of TCR beta VDJ and CDR3 were generated from a genomic DNA template. Each CDR3 protein gets one entry after TCRdb re-called the reads with MiXCR. The top ten clones hold 6.5% to 10% of a sample with approximately 270,000 distinct CDR3 sequences, about 56% of them seen once. CDR3 length: 13 residues. Trimming at V came to 5 bases and at J to 8 bases, leaving 10 bases not matched to a gene. Germline V gene lookup returns CDR1 DFQATT and CDR2 SNEGSKA (reference sequence). The data stem from a study of CD8+CD57+ T cells in acquired aplastic anemia. Study at large: Each DNA sample taken from sorted CD4+ and CD8+ cells came to approximately 3.3 ug on average.

Study results and limitations: Patients and controls had CD8+ Simpson's diversity values that were not significantly distinct. Between patients and controls, approximately 29 CD8+ CDR3 sequences were found in common.

The TCR was taken from a human donor with severe aplastic anemia or a healthy control (not recorded which). This chain joins TRBV20-1 and TRBJ1-2, with 8 bases that match TRBD1. Sequencing was carried out using sorted CD4+, CD8+, or CD8+CD57+ T cells (not recorded which) from PBMCs. The CDR3 DNA reads as TGCAGTGCTCTTGACAGGGGCAACGGCGGCTACACCTTC. Translated: CSALDRGNGGYTF.